This T cell receptor (beta chain) was captured in a study of OX40 agonist ivuxolimab in advanced cancers. The wider study: Ivuxolimab was delivered to patients intravenously every 2 weeks at doses spanning 0.01 to 10 mg/kg. Averaging about 60 years in age, with a range of roughly 20 to 79, the cohort was 65% to 85% male. Study-level results: Clonal expansion was among the lowest in partial responders at 0.1-3.0 mg/kg, especially CD8+. Clones of CD4+ and CD8+ blood T cells grew by week 6 at doses of 0.1 to 3.0 mg/kg.

This clone was found once. Its antigen is unknown. V was shortened by 5 bases and J by 5 bases, with 12 bases between the two germline ends. The CDR3 extends over 14 amino acids. CDR1 and CDR2 from the germline V gene are ENHRY and SYGVKD. Measured with immunoSEQ multiplex PCR; TCRdb has only the in-frame clones, and not every one. Altogether some 97,000 clones are present, approximately 89% being singletons, with the ten largest covering around 0.16%. This clonotype was sampled from an adult with an advanced solid tumor such as melanoma, head and neck, liver or kidney cancer. The specimen was CD4+ or CD8+ T cells sorted from blood, collected in a trial of the OX40 agonist ivuxolimab. V is TRBV10-3 and J is TRBJ2-2; weak D call: TRBD1 (6 bases). CDR3 in DNA: TGTGCCATCAGTCCTAAACAGGGAACCGGGGAGCTGTTTTTT. This encodes CAISPKQGTGELFF.